The T cell receptor (beta chain) described here comes from a study of human T cells and chemical hapten exposure. Per the germline V gene, CDR1 is MNHNS and CDR2 is SASEGT. Trimming cost V 6 bases and J 1 base, with 9 bases left between them. The CDR3 spans 13 residues. Individual cDNA molecules in this library carried unique molecular identifiers. TCRdb reanalysed the RACE reads using MiXCR and keeps one entry per CDR3 protein. The sample shows over 85,000 distinct CDR3 sequences, about 8.6% of them seen only once. Time point: healthy volunteer bleed at 2 weeks. Total RNA was isolated from whole blood that had not been fractionated. This clonotype has a count of ten or more.

This chain links TRBV6-1 with TRBJ1-2; possibly TRBD1 for D (6 bases). The sequenced sample was whole blood. This TCR was recovered from a female donor in good health. Some clones in this sample may be carry-over from other donors' samples. This CDR3 is CASRVDSNYGYTF. CDR3 DNA sequence: TGTGCCAGCAGGGTGGACAGTAACTATGGCTACACCTTC.